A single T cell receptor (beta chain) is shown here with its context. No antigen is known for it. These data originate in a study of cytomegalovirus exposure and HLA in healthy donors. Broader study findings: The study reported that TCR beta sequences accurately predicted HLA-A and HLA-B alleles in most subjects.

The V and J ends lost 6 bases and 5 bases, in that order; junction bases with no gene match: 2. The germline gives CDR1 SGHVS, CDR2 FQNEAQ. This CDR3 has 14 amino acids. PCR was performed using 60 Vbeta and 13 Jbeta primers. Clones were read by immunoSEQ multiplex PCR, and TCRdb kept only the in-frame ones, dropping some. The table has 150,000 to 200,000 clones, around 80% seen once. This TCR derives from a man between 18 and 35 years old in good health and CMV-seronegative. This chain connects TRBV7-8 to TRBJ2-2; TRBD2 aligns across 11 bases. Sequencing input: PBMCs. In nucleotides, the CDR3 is TGTGCCAGCAGACCTAGCGGGGGGACCGGGGAGCTGTTTTTT. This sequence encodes CASRPSGGTGELFF.